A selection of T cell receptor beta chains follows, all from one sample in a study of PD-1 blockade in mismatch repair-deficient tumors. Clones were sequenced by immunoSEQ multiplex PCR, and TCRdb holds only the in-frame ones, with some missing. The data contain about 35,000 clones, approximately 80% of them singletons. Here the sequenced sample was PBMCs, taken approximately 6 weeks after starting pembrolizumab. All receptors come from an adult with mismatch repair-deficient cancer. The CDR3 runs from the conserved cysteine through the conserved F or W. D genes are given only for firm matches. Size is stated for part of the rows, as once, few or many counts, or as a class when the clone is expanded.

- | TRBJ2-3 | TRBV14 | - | CASSQIAGFGMDTQYF | TGTGCCAGCAGCCAGATCGCGGGATTTGGAATGGATACGCAGTATTTT
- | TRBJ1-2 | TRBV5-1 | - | CASSLGQVNGYTF | TGCGCCAGCAGCTTGGGGCAGGTTAACGGCTACACCTTC
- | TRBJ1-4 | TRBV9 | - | CASSVGPLNEKLFF | TGTGCCAGCAGCGTAGGGCCGCTTAATGAAAAACTGTTTTTT
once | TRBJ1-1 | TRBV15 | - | CATSRGGNTEAFF | TGTGCCACCAGCAGAGGCGGGAACACTGAAGCTTTCTTT
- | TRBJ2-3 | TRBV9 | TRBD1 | CASSIMGGTGNTDTQYF | TGTGCCAGCAGCATTATGGGGGGGACAGGGAACACAGATACGCAGTATTTT
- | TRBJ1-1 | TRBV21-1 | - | CASSKRVAEAFF | TGTGCCAGCAGCAAACGCGTAGCTGAAGCTTTCTTT
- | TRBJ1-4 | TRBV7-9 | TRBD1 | CASSQGPAELFF | TGTGCCAGTTCACAGGGGCCTGCGGAACTGTTTTTT
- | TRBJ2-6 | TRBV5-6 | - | CASSLTASSGANVLTF | TGTGCCAGCAGCTTGACCGCCAGCTCTGGGGCCAACGTCCTGACTTTC
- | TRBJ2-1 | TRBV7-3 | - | CASSSIGWVNEQFF | TGTGCCAGCAGCTCCATCGGGTGGGTCAATGAGCAGTTCTTC
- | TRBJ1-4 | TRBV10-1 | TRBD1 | CASSPGTGHNEKLFF | TGCGCCAGCAGTCCCGGGACAGGGCATAATGAAAAACTGTTTTTT
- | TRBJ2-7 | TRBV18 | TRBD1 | CASSPQAGTGPYEQYF | TGTGCCAGCTCACCTCAAGCTGGGACAGGGCCCTACGAGCAGTACTTC
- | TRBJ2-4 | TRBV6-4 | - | CASREEGAKNIQYF | TGTGCCAGCAGGGAGGAGGGGGCCAAAAACATTCAGTACTTC
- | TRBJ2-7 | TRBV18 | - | CASSPLENSYEQYF | TGTGCCAGCTCACCATTAGAAAACTCCTACGAGCAGTACTTC
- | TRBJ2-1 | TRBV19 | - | CASSTSDTYNEQFF | TGTGCCAGTAGTACCTCGGACACATACAATGAGCAGTTCTTC
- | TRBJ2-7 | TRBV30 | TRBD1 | CAWSVGTGVYEQYF | TGTGCCTGGAGTGTAGGGACAGGGGTCTACGAGCAGTACTTC
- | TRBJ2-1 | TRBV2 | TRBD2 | CASRGGWAGGMYNEQFF | TGTGCCAGCAGGGGGGGTTGGGCGGGAGGGATGTACAATGAGCAGTTCTTC
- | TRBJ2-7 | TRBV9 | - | CASSEGRGGAAREQYF | TGTGCCAGCAGCGAGGGAAGGGGCGGGGCCGCTAGGGAGCAGTACTTC
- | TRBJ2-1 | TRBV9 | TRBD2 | CASSVGLAGGSYNEQFF | TGTGCCAGCAGCGTCGGGCTAGCGGGAGGGTCGTACAATGAGCAGTTCTTC
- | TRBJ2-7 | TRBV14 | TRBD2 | CASSHYTSGAYEQYF | TGTGCCAGCAGCCATTACACTAGCGGAGCTTACGAGCAGTACTTC
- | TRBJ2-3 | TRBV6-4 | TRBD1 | CASSLTGGADTQYF | TGTGCCAGCTCCCTGACAGGGGGTGCAGATACGCAGTATTTT
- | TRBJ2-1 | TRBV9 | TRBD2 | CASSPSLEGWTSGRHNEQFF | TGTGCCAGCAGCCCCAGTTTAGAGGGGTGGACTAGCGGGAGGCACAATGAGCAGTTCTTC
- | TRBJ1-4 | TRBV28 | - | CASSLVGRGSEKLFF | TGTGCCAGCAGTTTAGTCGGCAGGGGAAGTGAAAAACTGTTTTTT
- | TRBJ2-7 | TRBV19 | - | CASSPGQSYEQYF | TGTGCCAGTAGCCCTGGACAGTCCTACGAGCAGTACTTC
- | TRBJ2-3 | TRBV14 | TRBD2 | CASSQGSGPSTDTQYF | TGTGCCAGCAGCCAGGGTAGCGGGCCAAGCACAGATACGCAGTATTTT
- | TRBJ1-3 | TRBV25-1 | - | CASSEYPGDSSGNTIYF | TGTGCCAGCAGTGAATACCCAGGGGATAGCTCTGGAAACACCATATATTTT
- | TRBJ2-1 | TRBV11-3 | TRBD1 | CASSLLGQGGQQFF | TGTGCCAGCAGCTTGTTGGGACAGGGAGGTCAGCAGTTCTTC
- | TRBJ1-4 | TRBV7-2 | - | CASSSGTQRGKLFF | TGTGCCAGCAGCTCCGGAACCCAAAGAGGGAAACTGTTTTTT
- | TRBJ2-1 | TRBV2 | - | CASSENRTPNNEQFF | TGTGCCAGCAGTGAAAACAGGACCCCCAACAATGAGCAGTTCTTC
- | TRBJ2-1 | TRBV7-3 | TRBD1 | CASSRTGDYNEQFF | TGTGCCAGCAGCCGGACAGGGGATTACAATGAGCAGTTCTTC
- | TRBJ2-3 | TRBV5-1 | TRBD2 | CASSPRLAGGPDTQYF | TGCGCCAGCAGCCCAAGACTAGCAGGAGGGCCGGATACGCAGTATTTT
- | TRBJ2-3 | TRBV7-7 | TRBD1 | CASSLGTGTDTQYF | TGTGCCAGCAGCCTCGGGACAGGGACAGATACGCAGTATTTT
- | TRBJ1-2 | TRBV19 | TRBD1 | CASKDRVLSNYGYTF | TGTGCCAGTAAGGACAGGGTTCTCAGCAACTATGGCTACACCTTC
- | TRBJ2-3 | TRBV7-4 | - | CAPRGSSTDTQYF | TGTGCCCCTAGGGGGAGTAGTACAGATACGCAGTATTTT
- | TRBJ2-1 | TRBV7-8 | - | CASSLESASYNEQFF | TGTGCCAGCAGCTTAGAGAGCGCCTCCTACAATGAGCAGTTCTTC
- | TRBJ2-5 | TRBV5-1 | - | CASSPRTGRETQYF | TGCGCCAGCAGCCCCCGTACAGGGAGAGAGACCCAGTACTTC
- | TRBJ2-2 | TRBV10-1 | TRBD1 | CASTSGTDLNTGELFF | TGCGCCAGCACCTCCGGGACAGACCTTAACACCGGGGAGCTGTTTTTT
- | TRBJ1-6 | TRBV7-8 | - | CASSFNLNSPLHF | TGTGCCAGCAGCTTTAATTTGAATTCACCCCTCCACTTT
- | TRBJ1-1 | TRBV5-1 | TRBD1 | CASSVTGTGSTEAFF | TGCGCCAGCAGCGTAACCGGGACAGGGAGTACTGAAGCTTTCTTT
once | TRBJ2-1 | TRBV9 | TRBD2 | CASSVLSGSTYNEQFF | TGTGCCAGCAGCGTATTAAGCGGGAGTACCTACAATGAGCAGTTCTTC
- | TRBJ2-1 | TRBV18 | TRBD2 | CASSPGGLAAPEQFF | TGTGCCAGCTCACCAGGGGGACTAGCGGCACCTGAGCAGTTCTTC
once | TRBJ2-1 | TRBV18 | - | CASSPPGVLQFF | TGTGCCAGCTCACCACCCGGAGTCCTGCAGTTCTTC
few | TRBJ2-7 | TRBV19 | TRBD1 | CASSMAAGGSSYEQYF | TGTGCCAGTAGTATGGCGGCAGGGGGAAGCTCCTACGAGCAGTACTTC
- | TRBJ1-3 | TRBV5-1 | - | CASSFGANSGNTIYF | TGCGCCAGCAGCTTTGGGGCAAACTCTGGAAACACCATATATTTT
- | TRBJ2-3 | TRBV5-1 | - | CASRVQPAAALPDTQYF | TGCGCCAGCAGGGTCCAGCCAGCGGCAGCCCTCCCAGATACGCAGTATTTT
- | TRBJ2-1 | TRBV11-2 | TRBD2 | CASSLTPSGHNEQFF | TGTGCCAGCAGCTTAACCCCTAGCGGCCACAATGAGCAGTTCTTC
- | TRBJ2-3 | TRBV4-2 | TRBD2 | CASSQAQAGETDTQYF | TGTGCCAGCAGCCAAGCTCAAGCGGGAGAGACAGATACGCAGTATTTT
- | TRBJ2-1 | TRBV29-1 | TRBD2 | CSVLRTSGRSYNEQFF | TGCAGCGTACTTCGGACTAGCGGGAGGTCCTACAATGAGCAGTTCTTC
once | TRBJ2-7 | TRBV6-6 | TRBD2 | CASSYASGGSYEQYF | TGTGCCAGCAGTTACGCTAGCGGCGGCTCCTACGAGCAGTACTTC